The source of this T cell receptor (beta chain) is a study of vaccination and CD4 T cells after COVID-19. Study details: The convalescents comprised six males and four females, two of them Hispanic. Those taking part got two shots of either the BNT162b2 or the mRNA-1273 vaccine.

An Oncomine TCR Beta short-read assay was used to sequence the DNA from cultured CD4+ T cells. TCRdb analysed the PCR reads with MiXCR anew, one entry per CDR3 protein. The table includes roughly 15,000 distinct CDR3 sequences, approximately 55% detected once. This CDR3 is built from 15 residues. Germline V CDR1 and CDR2: SGHTA, FQGNSA. Between the trimmed V and J ends, which lost 7 bases and 6 bases, there was a span of 19 bases. On this clonotype: Its antigen is as yet unknown.

Treatment defined: roughly 10-day PBMC culture with coronavirus spike peptide pools or control peptides (ViraFEST assay). Positivity by PCR occurred from March to December 2020, a period that predated US Alpha, Beta and Delta variants. This receptor was identified in a human donor who had recovered from COVID-19. The V gene is TRBV7-2, the J gene TRBJ1-5; D unresolved. The specimen was CD4+ T cells from blood, cultured in vitro. The CDR3 here is CASTRGLYDGQPQHF. The CDR3 nucleotides read TGTGCCAGCACACGTGGGTTATACGACGGTCAGCCCCAGCATTTT.